This T cell receptor (beta chain) was profiled in a study of OX40 agonist ivuxolimab in advanced cancers. Context from the whole study: Ivuxolimab, which targeted the costimulatory receptor OX40 (CD134), was an agonistic, fully human IgG2 monoclonal antibody. A male proportion of around 81% and a mean age of roughly 58 years, ranging from roughly 20 to 80, were recorded for the dose-escalation cohort. Peripheral TCRbeta sequencing aimed to test whether ivuxolimab altered TCR sequence diversity and caused clonal T-cell expansion. Partial responses were achieved by three dose-escalation patients, of whom one had hepatocellular carcinoma and two had cutaneous melanoma. Prior anti-PD-1, anti-PD-L1 or anti-CTLA-4 therapy was permitted, and roughly two fifths of dose-escalation patients had received checkpoint inhibitors. Among the roughly 52 dose-escalation patients, about 19 had hepatocellular carcinoma, 15 or so melanoma, 9 renal cell carcinoma and 9 head and neck cancer. The monotherapy dose-escalation portion (N ≈ 50 patients) of the phase I ivuxolimab trial is reported in the paper. Intravenous ivuxolimab was administered to patients every 2 weeks at six dose levels: 0.01, 0.1, 0.3, 1.5, 3 and 10 mg/kg. Results the study describes overall, beyond this receptor: In partial responders in the 0.1-3.0 mg/kg groups, normalized peripheral clonal expansion was found to be among the lowest, especially among CD8+ T cells. Clonal expansion of both CD4+ and CD8+ blood T cells was observed from baseline to week 6 at doses 0.1 to 3.0 mg/kg. Low levels of normalized T-cell clonal expansion were also shown by some nonresponding patients. Which antigens the clonally expanded peripheral T cells were specific for was not determined. On average, CD8+ T cells showed more expanded clones than CD4+ T cells after ivuxolimab.

As for this clone: Its antigen is currently not known. One base away there is no much larger clone; base qualities are not given.

Patients with autoimmune disease history or receiving systemic immunosuppression were excluded from the trial. Peripheral blood for TCR sequencing was collected from all dose cohorts at baseline, on cycle 4 day 1, and on cycle 7 day 1. Samples were obtained from an open-label, multicenter, first-in-human phase I dose-escalation trial of ivuxolimab. Adults with locally advanced or metastatic melanoma, renal cell, hepatocellular, or head and neck squamous cell carcinoma were enrolled in the trial. CD4+ and CD8+ T cells were sorted separately from peripheral blood before TCR sequencing. To sequence the TCRbeta CDR3 region, genomic DNA was isolated from the sorted cells. TCRbeta CDR3 regions were sequenced using the immunoSEQ Assay. In TCRdb, the immuneACCESS table is reduced to in-frame sequences with V and J assigned. These tables do not hold every clone; where another copy was compared, an unresolved V gene accounts for under half, and the others remain unexplained. Present in this sample are about 15,000 clones, roughly 80% of which were seen just once. The ten largest clones take up under 40% of the sample.

V and J are truncated by 6 bases and 2 bases respectively, leaving an intervening sequence of 10 bases. The CDR3, from cysteine to phenylalanine, totals 14 residues. This entry keeps only the CDR3 DNA: 42 bases, framed from base 1. CDR1 and CDR2 are drawn from the germline V gene: MDHEN, SYDVKM. This chain is built from TRBV28 and TRBJ2-2, with TRBD1 perhaps the D gene, on 5 matching bases. Sequences were derived from CD4+ or CD8+ T cells sorted from blood, sampled in a trial of the OX40 agonist ivuxolimab. The origin of this receptor is an adult with an advanced solid tumor such as melanoma, head and neck, liver or kidney cancer. The bases are TGTGCCAGCAGGCGCCAGGGCAACACCGGGGAGCTGTTTTTT. It translates to CASRRQGNTGELFF.